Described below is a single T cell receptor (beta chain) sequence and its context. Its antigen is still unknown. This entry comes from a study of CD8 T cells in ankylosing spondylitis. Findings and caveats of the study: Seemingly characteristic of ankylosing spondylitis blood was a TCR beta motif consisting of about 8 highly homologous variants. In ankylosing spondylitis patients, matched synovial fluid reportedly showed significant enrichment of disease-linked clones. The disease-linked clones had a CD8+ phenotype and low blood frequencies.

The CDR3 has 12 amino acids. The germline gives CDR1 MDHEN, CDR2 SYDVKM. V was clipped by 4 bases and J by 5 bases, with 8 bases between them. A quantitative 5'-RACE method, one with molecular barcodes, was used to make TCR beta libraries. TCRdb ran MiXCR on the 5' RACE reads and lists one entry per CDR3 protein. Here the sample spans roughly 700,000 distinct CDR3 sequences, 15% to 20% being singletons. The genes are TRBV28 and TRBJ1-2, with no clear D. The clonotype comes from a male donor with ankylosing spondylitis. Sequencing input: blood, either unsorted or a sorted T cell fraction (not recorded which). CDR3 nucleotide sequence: TGTGCCAGCAGTTCGACCGATTATGGCTACACCTTC. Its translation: CASSSTDYGYTF.